A single sample is the source of the 7 T cell receptor beta chains below, sequenced in a study of T cell repertoires in cytomegalovirus infection. TCRdb reanalysed the reads using MiXCR and keeps one entry per CDR3 protein. The sample has about 260,000 distinct CDR3 sequences, about an eighth seen once. Sequenced: PBMCs. The receptor source for this set is a human donor in good health (CMV status not recorded). Some clones in this sample may be carry-over from other donors' samples.

Many counts were recorded for this clonotype. The V gene is TRBV6-1, the J gene TRBJ2-7; D call uncertain. The CDR3 totals 13 residues. Germline V CDR1 and CDR2: MNHNS, SASEGT. V lost 6 bases and J 1 base, leaving 10 bases between the germline ends. The CDR3 region is CASRPDSSYEQYF. The CDR3 nucleotides read TGTGCCAGCAGGCCGGATTCTTCCTACGAGCAGTACTTC.

The DNA of the CDR3 is TGTGCCAGCAGGACGACAGGGACGAGGGACGAGCAGTACTTC. The encoded protein is CASRTTGTRDEQYF. J is TRBJ2-7 and V is TRBV28; TRBD1 agrees at 7 bases. Trimming cost V 6 bases and J 5 bases; bases outside gene matches: 10. This CDR3 has 14 amino acids. Looked up from germline, CDR1 is MDHEN and CDR2 is SYDVKM. Using reference TRBV28 and TRBJ2-7 for the parts outside the CDR3, the full variable domain is DVKVTQSSRYLVKRTGEKVFLECVQDMDHENMFWYRQDPGLGLRLIYFSYDVKMKEKGDIPEGYSVSREKKERFSLILESASTNQTSMYLCASRTTGTRDEQYFGPGTRLTVT.

This clonotype showed up many times. The chain has TRBV20-1 and TRBJ1-2, with D perhaps matching TRBD1 (6 bases). Germline lookup yields CDR1 DFQATT and CDR2 SNEGSKA (reference sequence). This CDR3 contains 13 residues. The V end lost 3 bases, the J end lost 5 bases, and 13 bases lay between the germline ends. The CDR3 loop is CSASGGANYGYTF. The CDR3 region has the DNA TGCAGTGCTAGCGGGGGGGCCAATTATGGCTACACCTTC.

The chain joins TRBV28 to TRBJ2-1, with 8 bases identical to TRBD2. V trimming: 10 bases; J trimming: 4 bases; junction bases outside the gene matches: 9. This CDR3 has 14 amino acids. Germline-derived CDR1 and CDR2 are MDHEN and SYDVKM. The CDR3: CANRRTSRYNEQFF. CDR3 DNA sequence: TGTGCCAACAGACGGACTAGCAGATACAATGAGCAGTTCTTC.

The chain carries TRBV20-1 and TRBJ2-5, with TRBD1 matching 8 bases. This CDR3 has 16 amino acids. J was trimmed by 5 bases and V by 0 bases; bases with no gene match: 11. Germline CDR1 and CDR2: DFQATT and SNEGSKA (reference sequence). The CDR3 is CSARDLRQGSWETQYF. The CDR3 nucleotides read TGCAGTGCTAGAGACCTAAGACAGGGGTCTTGGGAGACCCAGTACTTC.

The chain recombines TRBV20-1 with TRBJ2-5, with D possibly TRBD1 on 7 matching bases. CDR3 length: 13 amino acids. Germline values: CDR1 DFQATT, CDR2 SNEGSKA (reference sequence). The V and J ends lost 5 bases and 1 base respectively, with 11 bases between them. CDR3 in amino acids: CSASGGGQETQYF. CDR3 sequence (DNA): TGCAGTGCTTCAGGGGGAGGCCAAGAGACCCAGTACTTC.

This clonotype was seen many times. The chain links TRBV7-2 to TRBJ1-4, with TRBD1 matching over 11 bases. V shed 5 bases and J 8 bases; nucleotides not matched to a gene: 4. CDR3 length equals 14 residues. CDR1 is SGHTA and CDR2 is FQGNSA in the germline V gene. The CDR3 region is CASSGQGAGEKLFF. The CDR3 DNA reads TGTGCCAGCAGCGGACAGGGGGCAGGGGAAAAACTGTTTTTT.